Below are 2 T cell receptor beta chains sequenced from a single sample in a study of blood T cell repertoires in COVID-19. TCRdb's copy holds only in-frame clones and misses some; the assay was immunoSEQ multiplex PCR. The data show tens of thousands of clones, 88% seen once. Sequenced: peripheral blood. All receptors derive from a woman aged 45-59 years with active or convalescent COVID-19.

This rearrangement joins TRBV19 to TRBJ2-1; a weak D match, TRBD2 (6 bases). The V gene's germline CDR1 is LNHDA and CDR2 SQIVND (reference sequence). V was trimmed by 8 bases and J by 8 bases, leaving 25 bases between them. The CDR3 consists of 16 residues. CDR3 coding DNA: TGTGCCAGTTGGGGCCGGGACTCCCAAACCGGGGATGAGCAGTTCTTC. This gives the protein CASWGRDSQTGDEQFF.

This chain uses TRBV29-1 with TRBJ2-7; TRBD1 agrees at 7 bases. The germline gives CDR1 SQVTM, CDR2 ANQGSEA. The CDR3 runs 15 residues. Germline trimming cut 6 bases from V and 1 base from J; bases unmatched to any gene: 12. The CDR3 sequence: CSVLKLRDRSYEQYF. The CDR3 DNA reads TGCAGCGTCCTGAAGCTCCGGGACAGATCCTACGAGCAGTACTTC.